This T cell receptor beta chain was captured by sequencing in a study of blood T cell repertoires in COVID-19. Study-level information: Donors in the United States, Italy and Spain gave samples during acute or convalescent COVID-19. Nucleic acid was either cDNA or gDNA, and it came from T cells, B-cell-depleted T cells, or PBMCs.

With 10 bases clipped from V and 0 bases from J, the junction kept 12 bases outside the gene matches. The CDR3 has 16 amino acids. Germline CDR1 ENHRY, CDR2 SYGVKD. Profiled with immunoSEQ multiplex PCR; TCRdb holds only in-frame clones, not every one. Of about 280,000 clones listed, around 87% are singletons. J is TRBJ1-5 and V is TRBV10-3; 7 nucleotides match TRBD1. The TCR originated in a woman between 50 and 59 years old who had recovered from COVID-19. The sequencing input was peripheral blood. The CDR3 coding sequence is TGTGCCACCGATAGGACAGGTGGGAATAGCAATCAGCCCCAGCATTTT. Its protein is CATDRTGGNSNQPQHF.